The text below deals with one TCR beta chain. TCRdb reprocessed the 5' RACE reads and reports one entry per CDR3 protein, with no DNA. In total, the table holds over 150,000 distinct CDR3 sequences. The data were obtained in a study of monozygotic twins with inflammatory bowel disease. Sampling involved one blood draw (around 2.5 ml) for every donor. The CDR3 runs 14 residues. The material sequenced was blood. The chain combines TRBV12-3 or TRBV12-4 with TRBJ1-1. The clonotype was recovered from a human donor with ulcerative colitis or Crohn's disease, or a healthy co-twin of an affected twin (not recorded which). CDR3 protein: CASSLALGGSEAFF.